This TCR beta chain was obtained from a study of PD-1 blockade in mismatch repair-deficient tumors. Sequencing used immunoSEQ multiplex PCR; TCRdb keeps in-frame clones, though not all of them. The table records under 20,000 clones, around 79% of them present only once. TCR sequencing covered three patients who responded to pembrolizumab. Germline values: CDR1 MGHRA, CDR2 YSYEKL. Trimming took 4 bases from V and 5 from J; bases not matched to a gene: 3. The CDR3 is 14 amino acids. This clonotype was sampled from an adult with mismatch repair-deficient cancer. The sequenced sample was PBMCs, obtained 52 weeks after starting pembrolizumab. This chain joins TRBV4-1 and TRBJ2-5; TRBD2 aligns across 11 bases. DNA of the CDR3: TGCGCCAGCAGCCGCCCTAGCGGGGGGGAGACCCAGTACTTC. The encoded protein is CASSRPSGGETQYF.